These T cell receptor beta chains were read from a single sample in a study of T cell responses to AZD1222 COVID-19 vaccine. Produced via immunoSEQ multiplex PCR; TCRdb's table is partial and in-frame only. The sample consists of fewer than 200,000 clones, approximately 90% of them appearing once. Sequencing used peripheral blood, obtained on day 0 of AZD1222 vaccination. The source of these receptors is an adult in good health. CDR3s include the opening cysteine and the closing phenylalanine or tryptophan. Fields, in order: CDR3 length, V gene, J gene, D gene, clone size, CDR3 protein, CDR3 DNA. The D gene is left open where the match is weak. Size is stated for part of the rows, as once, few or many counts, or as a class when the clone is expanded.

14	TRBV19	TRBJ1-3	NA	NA	CASSTGIFGNTIYF	TGTGCCAGTAGTACAGGGATCTTCGGAAACACCATATATTTT
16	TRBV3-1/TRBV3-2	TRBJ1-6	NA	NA	CASSQAVQAKNSPLHF	TGTGCCAGCAGCCAAGCTGTCCAGGCTAAGAATTCACCCCTCCACTTT
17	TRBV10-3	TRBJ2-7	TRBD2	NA	CAIRDPTSGGGTYEQYF	TGTGCCATCAGAGACCCGACTAGCGGGGGGGGGACCTACGAGCAGTACTTC
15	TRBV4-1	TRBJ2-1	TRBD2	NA	CASSQSLADYNEQFF	TGCGCCAGCAGCCAATCACTAGCGGACTACAATGAGCAGTTCTTC
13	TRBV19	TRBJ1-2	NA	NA	CASSEGLGYGYTF	TGTGCCAGTAGCGAAGGCCTCGGCTATGGCTACACCTTC
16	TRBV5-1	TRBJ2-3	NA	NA	CASSPSAGSSTDTQYF	TGCGCCAGCAGCCCCAGTGCCGGGAGTAGCACAGATACGCAGTATTTT
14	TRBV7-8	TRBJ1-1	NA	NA	CASSSIPQDTEAFF	TGTGCCAGCAGCTCGATCCCCCAGGACACTGAAGCTTTCTTT
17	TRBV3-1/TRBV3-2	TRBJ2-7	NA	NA	CASSQDTTPQRNYEQYF	TGTGCCAGCAGCCAAGATACGACTCCCCAGCGAAACTACGAGCAGTACTTC
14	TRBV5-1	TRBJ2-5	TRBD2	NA	CASSIAGGPETQYF	TGCGCCAGCTCGATAGCGGGAGGGCCGGAGACCCAGTACTTC
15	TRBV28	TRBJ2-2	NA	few	CASSLGGTNTGELFF	TGTGCCAGCAGTTTAGGAGGAACCAACACCGGGGAGCTGTTTTTT
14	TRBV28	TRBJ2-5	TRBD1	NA	CASSPTGGVKTQYF	TGTGCCAGCAGTCCGACAGGGGGTGTAAAGACCCAGTACTTC
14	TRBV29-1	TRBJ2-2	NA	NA	CSVDLGRRTGELFF	TGCAGCGTTGATCTGGGGCGAAGGACCGGGGAGCTGTTTTTT
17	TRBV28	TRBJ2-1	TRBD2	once	CASSPLQTSANSNEQFF	TGTGCCAGCAGTCCCCTCCAGACTAGCGCAAACTCCAATGAGCAGTTCTTC
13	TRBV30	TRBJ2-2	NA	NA	CAYDPSGTGELFF	TGTGCTTACGATCCAAGCGGCACCGGGGAGCTGTTTTTT
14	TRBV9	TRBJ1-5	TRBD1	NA	CASSDGTADQPQHF	TGTGCCAGCAGCGACGGGACAGCCGATCAGCCCCAGCATTTT